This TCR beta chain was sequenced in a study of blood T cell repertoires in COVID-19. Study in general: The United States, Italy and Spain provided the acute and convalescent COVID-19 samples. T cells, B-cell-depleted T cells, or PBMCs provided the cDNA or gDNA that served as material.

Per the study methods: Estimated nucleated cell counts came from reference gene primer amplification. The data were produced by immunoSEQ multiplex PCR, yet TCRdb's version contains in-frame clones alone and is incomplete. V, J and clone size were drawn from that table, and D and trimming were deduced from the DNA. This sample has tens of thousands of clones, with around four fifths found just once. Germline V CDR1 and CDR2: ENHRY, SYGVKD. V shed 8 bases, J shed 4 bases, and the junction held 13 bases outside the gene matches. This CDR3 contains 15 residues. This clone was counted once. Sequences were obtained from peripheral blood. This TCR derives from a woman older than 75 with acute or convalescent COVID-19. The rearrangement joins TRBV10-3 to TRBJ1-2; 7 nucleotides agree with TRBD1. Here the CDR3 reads CAIATRQGEPYGYTF. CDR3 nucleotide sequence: TGTGCCATCGCCACTCGGCAGGGGGAACCCTATGGCTACACCTTC.